The rows below give T cell receptor beta chains drawn from one sample of a study of response to subunit inactivated influenza vaccine. TCRdb independently ran MiXCR on the RT-PCR reads; one entry per CDR3 protein. This table has approximately 570,000 distinct CDR3 sequences, around 8% appearing once. The sample in question was PBMCs from blood, obtained 23 months after vaccination. The receptors here all came from a man aged 45 to 75 who received an inactivated influenza vaccine. Both conserved end residues are part of each CDR3. The D gene is left open where the match is weak. Only part of the rows carry a size: once, few, many, or a class if the clone is expanded.

>TRBJ2-1|TRBV5-1|many|.
TGCGCCAGCAGCTGGAGACCGAGCCGTACCTACAATGAGCAGTTCTTC
CASSWRPSRTYNEQFF
>TRBJ1-2|TRBV29-1|.|.
TGCAGCGTTGAAGATTCAATTTCCGATGGCTACACCTTC
CSVEDSISDGYTF
>TRBJ2-3|TRBV9|.|TRBD2
TGTGCCAGCAGCAGACAACTAGCGGGGGGCACAGATACGCAGTATTTT
CASSRQLAGGTDTQYF
>TRBJ2-1|TRBV20-1|.|.
TGCAGTGCTAGAGATACCAACCCAAAGCAGAATGAGCAGTTCTTC
CSARDTNPKQNEQFF
>TRBJ2-5|TRBV5-1|many|.
TGCGCCAGCAACTCCGTCGGGGACCAGTACTTC
CASNSVGDQYF
>TRBJ1-4|TRBV4-3|few|.
TGCGCCAGCAGCCAAGTAGGGTCGGGTGAAAAACTGTTTTTT
CASSQVGSGEKLFF
>TRBJ2-2|TRBV14|.|TRBD2
TGTGCCAGCAGTCAAGGACTAGCATTCGGGGAGCTGTTTTTT
CASSQGLAFGELFF
>TRBJ1-2|TRBV6-1|many|.
TGTGCCAGCAGTGGGGGGATCTATGGCTACACCTTC
CASSGGIYGYTF
>TRBJ2-5|TRBV9|many|.
TGTGCCAGCAGCGTAGGGGAGGAGACCCAGTACTTC
CASSVGEETQYF
>TRBJ1-1|TRBV30|.|.
TGTGCCTCTCGTCGGCAGCCGAACACTGAAGCTTTCTTT
CASRRQPNTEAFF
>TRBJ2-1|TRBV29-1|few|TRBD2
TGCAGCGTCCCACTAGCGGGGGACAATGAGCAGTTCTTC
CSVPLAGDNEQFF
>TRBJ2-7|TRBV7-2|.|.
TGTGCCAGCAGCTTCACTGGGAGCTCCTACGAGCAGTACTTC
CASSFTGSSYEQYF
>TRBJ2-7|TRBV3-1|.|.
TGTGCCAGCAGCCAAAGGCTTCCGAAGGACAGATCCTACGAGCAGTACTTC
CASSQRLPKDRSYEQYF
>TRBJ2-1|TRBV9|.|.
TGTGCCAGCAGCTTTGGGCCGGGGAATGAGCAGTTCTTC
CASSFGPGNEQFF
>TRBJ2-1|TRBV2|many|.
TGTGCCAGCAGTGAAGGCCGACTGCTGAGCTCCTACAATGAGCAGTTCTTC
CASSEGRLLSSYNEQFF
>TRBJ2-1|TRBV20-1|many|.
TGCAGTGCTAGAGATGGGGGGTCCTCCTACAATGAGCAGTTCTTC
CSARDGGSSYNEQFF
>TRBJ2-7|TRBV24-1|.|TRBD1
TGTGCCACCAGTCAACAGGGGAACTTCGAGCAGTACTTC
CATSQQGNFEQYF
>TRBJ2-7|TRBV29-1|once|.
TGCAGCGTACTCTTTGCTGGGGGGCACTACGAGCAGTACTTC
CSVLFAGGHYEQYF
>TRBJ2-3|TRBV18|few|TRBD2
TGTGCCAGCTCACCACAACGGGAGGGCACGCAGTATTTT
CASSPQREGTQYF
>TRBJ2-2|TRBV9|few|.
TGTGCCAGCAGCGTAGGGACGAGCGGGGAGCTGTTTTTT
CASSVGTSGELFF
>TRBJ1-2|TRBV12-3/TRBV12-4|many|.
TGTGCCAGCGGAATGGGGGCGGGCTATGGCTACACCTTC
CASGMGAGYGYTF
>TRBJ1-3|TRBV18|.|.
TGTGCCAGCTCACCTCCTTCGGCGGCGGGGCACACCATATATTTT
CASSPPSAAGHTIYF
>TRBJ2-7|TRBV10-2|few|.
TGCGCCACCATGGGGATGGCCTACGAGCAGTACTTC
CATMGMAYEQYF
>TRBJ2-1|TRBV7-3|many|TRBD1
TGTGCCAGCAGCTTATGGGGGACAGGCTACAATGAGCAGTTCTTC
CASSLWGTGYNEQFF
>TRBJ2-7|TRBV18|many|.
TGTGCCAGCTCGCCTCTGACAGTCTACGAGCAGTACTTC
CASSPLTVYEQYF
>TRBJ2-1|TRBV18|many|TRBD2
TGTGCCAGCTCACTACCTAGCGGGCCCCTTGGTGAGCAGTTCTTC
CASSLPSGPLGEQFF
>TRBJ1-6|TRBV10-2|.|.
TGCGCCAGCAGGACAGACCATAATTCACCCCTCCACTTT
CASRTDHNSPLHF
>TRBJ2-5|TRBV20-1|many|.
TGCAGTGCTATCCAGGTGGGGGACTTCCAAGAGACCCAGTACTTC
CSAIQVGDFQETQYF
>TRBJ1-6|TRBV4-2|few|.
TGTGCCAGCAGCAAAGGGGACGGGACCTATAATTCACCCCTCCACTTT
CASSKGDGTYNSPLHF
>TRBJ2-1|TRBV7-3|.|.
TGTGCCAGCAGCGCCGGGCCGAGCAATGAGCAGTTCTTC
CASSAGPSNEQFF
>TRBJ2-3|TRBV6-2/TRBV6-3|few|.
TGTGCCAGCAGTCGACCAGGGGCCCCGCAGTATTTT
CASSRPGAPQYF
>TRBJ2-7|TRBV20-1|few|.
TGCAGTGCTCGAAAGGCTGGGACCTCCTACGAGCAGTACTTC
CSARKAGTSYEQYF
>TRBJ2-3|TRBV28|few|.
TGTGCCAGCAGTTTAGAATATACGCAGTATTTT
CASSLEYTQYF
>TRBJ2-3|TRBV7-8|few|TRBD1
TGTGCCAGCACCCCGACAGGGATTCCAGATACGCAGTATTTT
CASTPTGIPDTQYF
>TRBJ2-3|TRBV27|.|TRBD2
TGTGCCAGCAGTTTATCCATAGCGGGGGGCACAGATACGCAGTATTTT
CASSLSIAGGTDTQYF
>TRBJ2-2|TRBV6-2/TRBV6-3|few|.
TGTGCCAGCAGTTACGTCGGGGTAAAGACCGGGGAGCTGTTTTTT
CASSYVGVKTGELFF
>TRBJ2-2|TRBV6-5|many|TRBD2
TGTGCCAGCAGTTGGCGGGGGGTGAACACCGGGGAGCTGTTTTTT
CASSWRGVNTGELFF
>TRBJ2-5|TRBV20-1|few|.
TGCAGTGCTAGAGAAGGACGGGGTTTAGGGGGACAAGAGACCCAGTACTTC
CSAREGRGLGGQETQYF